The rows below give T cell receptor beta chains drawn from one sample of a study of OX40 agonist ivuxolimab in advanced cancers. Some clones are missing from TCRdb's copy, which holds only in-frame ones; the method was immunoSEQ multiplex PCR. The repertoire includes some 83,000 clones, about 90% of them detected once, and about 7.6% sits in the top ten. The sequencing here drew on CD4+ or CD8+ T cells sorted from blood, taken in a trial of the OX40 agonist ivuxolimab. These receptors came from an adult with an advanced solid tumor such as melanoma, head and neck, liver or kidney cancer. CDR3s include the opening cysteine and the closing phenylalanine or tryptophan. A D gene is named only where the DNA matches it firmly. Clone size is stated in some rows and not others, as once, few, many or a class when expanded.

>TRBJ2-7|TRBV4-3|TRBD2|NA
TGCGCCAGCAGCCAAGATGGACTAGCGGTGTCCTACGAGCAGTACTTC
CASSQDGLAVSYEQYF
>TRBJ1-4|TRBV6-6|NA|NA
TGTGCCAGCAGGAAGGATGAAAAACTGTTTTTT
CASRKDEKLFF
>TRBJ1-1|TRBV25-1|NA|few
TGTGCCAGCAGTGTCGCGAACACTGAAGCTTTCTTT
CASSVANTEAFF
>TRBJ2-7|TRBV27|TRBD2|NA
TGTGCCAGCAGTCCGGGACTAGCGGGGGGCTCCCTCGAGCAGTACTTC
CASSPGLAGGSLEQYF
>TRBJ2-1|TRBV11-3|TRBD2|NA
TGTGCCAGCAGCTTAGATGGGGAGGGAGATAACAATGAGCAGTTCTTC
CASSLDGEGDNNEQFF
>TRBJ2-3|TRBV9|NA|NA
TGTGCCAGCAGCGTCGGCGGGCTGGATACGCAGTATTTT
CASSVGGLDTQYF
>TRBJ1-5|TRBV19|NA|NA
TGTGCCAGTAGGCGAAGTCCCTATCCCAATCAGCCCCAGCATTTT
CASRRSPYPNQPQHF
>TRBJ2-1|TRBV12-5|TRBD2|NA
TGTGCTAGTGGTTTGGACCTCGGCGGGAGTGGGTACAATGAGCAGTTCTTC
CASGLDLGGSGYNEQFF
>TRBJ1-5|TRBV7-2|NA|NA
TGTGCCAGCAGCTTAGTTCATTCTAGCAATCAGCCCCAGCATTTT
CASSLVHSSNQPQHF
>TRBJ1-5|TRBV30|TRBD1|NA
TGTGCCTGGAGTCTTTATAGGACAGGGGCTGATCAGCCCCAGCATTTT
CAWSLYRTGADQPQHF
>TRBJ2-7|TRBV9|TRBD2|NA
TGTGCCAGCAGCGTAGAGGGAGCGGGGGGTAGCTCCTACGAGCAGTACTTC
CASSVEGAGGSSYEQYF
>TRBJ1-4|TRBV28|NA|once
TGTGCCAGCAGAAAGACAGGAGCTAATGAAAAATTGTTTTTT
CASRKTGANEKLFF
>TRBJ2-1|TRBV4-2|TRBD2|NA
TGTGCCAGCAGCCAAGATCCAGGGACTAGCGGGAGTTGGTCCTACAATGAGCAGTTCTTC
CASSQDPGTSGSWSYNEQFF
>TRBJ1-1|TRBV6-5|NA|NA
TGTGCCAGCAGTTACAACGAAGTGAACACTGAAGCTTTCTTT
CASSYNEVNTEAFF
>TRBJ2-1|TRBV30|TRBD2|NA
TGTGCTTTGGAGGATAGCGGGAAAACCAATGAGCAGTTCTTC
CALEDSGKTNEQFF
>TRBJ2-7|TRBV13|NA|NA
TGTGCCAGCAGCCCACGAGACCGTTCCTACGAGCAGTACTTC
CASSPRDRSYEQYF